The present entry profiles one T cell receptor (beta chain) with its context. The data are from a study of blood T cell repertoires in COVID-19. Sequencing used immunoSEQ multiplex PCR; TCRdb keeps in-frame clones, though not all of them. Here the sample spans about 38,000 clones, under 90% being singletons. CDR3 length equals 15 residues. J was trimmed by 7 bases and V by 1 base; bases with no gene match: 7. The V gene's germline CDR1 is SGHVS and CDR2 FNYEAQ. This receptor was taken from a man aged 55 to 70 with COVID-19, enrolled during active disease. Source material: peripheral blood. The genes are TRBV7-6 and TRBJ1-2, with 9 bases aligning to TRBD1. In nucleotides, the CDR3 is TGTGCCAGCAGCTTAGGGACAGGGGTGAAGTTTGGCTACACCTTC. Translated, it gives CASSLGTGVKFGYTF.